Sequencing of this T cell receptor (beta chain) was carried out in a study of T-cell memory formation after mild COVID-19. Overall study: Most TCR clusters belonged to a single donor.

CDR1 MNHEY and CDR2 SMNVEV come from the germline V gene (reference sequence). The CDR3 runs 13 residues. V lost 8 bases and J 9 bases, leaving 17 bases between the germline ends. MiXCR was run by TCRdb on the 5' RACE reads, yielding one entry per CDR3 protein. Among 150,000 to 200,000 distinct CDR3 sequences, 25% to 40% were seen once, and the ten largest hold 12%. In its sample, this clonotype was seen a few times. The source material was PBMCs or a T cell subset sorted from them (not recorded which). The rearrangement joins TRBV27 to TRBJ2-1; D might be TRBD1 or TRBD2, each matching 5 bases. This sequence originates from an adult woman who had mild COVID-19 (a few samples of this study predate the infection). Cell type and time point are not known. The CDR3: CASRQRSGLEQFF. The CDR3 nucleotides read TGTGCCAGCCGTCAAAGGTCGGGGCTTGAGCAGTTCTTC.